This T cell receptor (beta chain) came from a study of blood T cell repertoires in COVID-19. Per germline, CDR1 MNHEY and CDR2 SMNVEV (reference sequence). V gave up 4 bases and J gave up 5 bases, with 11 bases separating them. The CDR3 extends over 14 amino acids. Original processing notes: Reference gene primer amplification gave nucleated cell count estimates. Measured with immunoSEQ multiplex PCR; TCRdb has only the in-frame clones, and not every one. V and J calls and clone size follow that table, whereas D and trimming were derived from the DNA. Among 300,000 to 400,000 clones listed, 87% were seen once.

This clonotype was sampled from a woman aged 45-60 years who had recovered from COVID-19. The material sequenced was peripheral blood. The gene calls are TRBV27 and TRBJ1-4, with a weak D call TRBD1 (5 bases). CDR3 in amino acids: CASSSRQMNEKLFF. As DNA, the CDR3 is TGTGCCAGCAGTTCCAGACAGATGAATGAAAAACTGTTTTTT.